The present entry profiles one TCR beta chain with its context. Its cognate antigen is unknown. This may come from a read error, since a much larger clone is one base off. This sample is drawn from a study of neurological immune-mediated disorders. The ends lost 4 bases at V and 5 bases at J; junction bases unmatched: 8. Germline CDR1 SGHRS, CDR2 YFSETQ. This CDR3 region has 15 residues. Study findings and constraints: HTLV-1-associated myelopathy ranked highest for TCR clonal expansion and multiple sclerosis lowest, beneath healthy controls.

The unsorted libraries were made from 2 million PBMCs kept at -80 C. A single record per CDR3 protein comes from TCRdb applying MiXCR to the 5' RACE reads. The data contain under 80,000 distinct CDR3 sequences, 5.2% of them singletons. The chain has TRBV5-1 and TRBJ2-1; 8 bases fit TRBD2. The receptor comes from a woman in her thirties with multiple sclerosis. Input material: PBMCs. The CDR3 loop is CASSPGTRGDNEQFF. The CDR3 DNA sequence: TGCGCCAGCAGCCCCGGGACTAGAGGGGACAATGAGCAGTTCTTC.